This T cell receptor beta chain comes out of a study of shared clonotypes between healthy human individuals. Investigators spread the genomic DNA of each subset evenly over several immunoSEQ plates. The data were produced by immunoSEQ multiplex PCR, yet TCRdb's version contains in-frame clones alone and is incomplete. The repertoire holds 400,000 to 600,000 clones, with approximately 94% as singletons. V gave up 2 bases and J gave up 1 base, with 11 bases separating them. CDR1 MGHRA and CDR2 YSYEKL come from the germline V gene. The CDR3 has 15 amino acids. As concerns this clone: Its cognate antigen is unknown.

Notes on the study in general: Measured sharing among donors was expected to vary with sequencing depth.

The TCR sequence derives from a woman in her twenties or thirties in good health. Sample: naive CD4+ T cells sorted from blood. The subset was: CD45RA+ positively selected. J is TRBJ1-2 and V is TRBV4-1; D is ambiguous. CDR3 protein: CASSQPTASNYGYTF. The DNA of the CDR3 is TGCGCCAGCAGCCAACCGACGGCAAGTAACTATGGCTACACCTTC.